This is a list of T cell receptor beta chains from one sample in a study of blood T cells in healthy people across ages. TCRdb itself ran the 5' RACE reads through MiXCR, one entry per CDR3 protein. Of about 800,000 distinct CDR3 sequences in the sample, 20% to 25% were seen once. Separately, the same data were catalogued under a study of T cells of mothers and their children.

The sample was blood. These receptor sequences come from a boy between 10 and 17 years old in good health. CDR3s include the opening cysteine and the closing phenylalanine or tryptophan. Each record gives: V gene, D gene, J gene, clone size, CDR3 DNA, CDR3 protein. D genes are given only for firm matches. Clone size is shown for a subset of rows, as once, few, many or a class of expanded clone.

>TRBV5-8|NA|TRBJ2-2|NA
TGTGCCAGCAGCTTTTATTGGAGAAACACCGGGGAGCTGTTTTTT
CASSFYWRNTGELFF
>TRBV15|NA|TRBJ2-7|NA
TGTGCCACCGCTTCCGGGCTCGCCGAACCCTACGAGCAGTACTTC
CATASGLAEPYEQYF
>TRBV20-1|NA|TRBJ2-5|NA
TGCAGTGCTAGAGATGCAGGGAAAGAAGAGACCCAGTACTTC
CSARDAGKEETQYF
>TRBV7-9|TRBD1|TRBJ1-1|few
TGTGCCAGCAACGCCGACCGACAGGGGCCTAGGGCTTTCTTT
CASNADRQGPRAFF
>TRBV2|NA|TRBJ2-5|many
TGTGCCAGCAGTGACTCGGAGGATCCCTCGGAGACCCAGTACTTC
CASSDSEDPSETQYF
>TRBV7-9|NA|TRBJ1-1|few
TGTGCCAGCAGCCTAAATATCGAGACCACTGAAGCTTTCTTT
CASSLNIETTEAFF
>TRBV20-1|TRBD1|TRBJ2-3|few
TGCAGTGCTTACTCGAGTCAAGACAGGGTGGCCACAGATACGCAGTATTTT
CSAYSSQDRVATDTQYF
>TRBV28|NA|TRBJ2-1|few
TGTGCCAGCAGCAGGGGACTAAAACCTGAGCAGTTCTTC
CASSRGLKPEQFF
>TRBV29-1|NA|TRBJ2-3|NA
TGCAGCGTTGAGGGTCAGGTCGGCACCACAGATACGCAGTATTTT
CSVEGQVGTTDTQYF
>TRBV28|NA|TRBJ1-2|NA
TGTGCCACTCGAGGGGTCAGTCAATTGGTCTATGGCTACACCTTC
CATRGVSQLVYGYTF
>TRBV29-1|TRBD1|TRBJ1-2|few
TGCAGCGTTGAAGATGAGACAGGGGGCTATGGCTACACCTTC
CSVEDETGGYGYTF
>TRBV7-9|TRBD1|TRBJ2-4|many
TGTGCCAGCAGCTCCCGGGACAGGGAAAACATTCAGTACTTC
CASSSRDRENIQYF
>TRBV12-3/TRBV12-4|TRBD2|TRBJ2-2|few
TGTGCCAGCAGTGGTTCTAGCGGGGGTCTTCGGACCGGGGAGCTGTTTTTT
CASSGSSGGLRTGELFF
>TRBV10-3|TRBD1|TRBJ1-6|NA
TGTGCCATCAGGCCCGGGACAGGGGATAATTCACCCCTCCACTTT
CAIRPGTGDNSPLHF
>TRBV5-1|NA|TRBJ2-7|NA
TGCGCCAGCACGAATGGCTACGAGCAGTACTTC
CASTNGYEQYF
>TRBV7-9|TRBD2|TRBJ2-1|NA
TGTGCCAGCAGCTTAGTAGTGGGGGTAAGAGCTAGCGGGATTGAGCAGTTCTTC
CASSLVVGVRASGIEQFF
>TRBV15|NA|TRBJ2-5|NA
TGTGCCACCAGCAGAGATAATAGGGGGACCCAGTACTTC
CATSRDNRGTQYF
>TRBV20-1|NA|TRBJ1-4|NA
TGCAGTGCTAGGGACGATTATGAAAAACTGTTTTTT
CSARDDYEKLFF
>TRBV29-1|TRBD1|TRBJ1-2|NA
TGCAGCGTTGAAGGGGACAGGTTTAACTATGGCTACACCTTC
CSVEGDRFNYGYTF
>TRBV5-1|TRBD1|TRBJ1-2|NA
TGCGCCAGCAGCTTGGCCGGGACAGGGGGCCCTAACTATGGCTACACCTTC
CASSLAGTGGPNYGYTF
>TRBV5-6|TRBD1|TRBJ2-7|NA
TGTGCCAGCAGCTTGCTGGACAGGAATACCTACGAGCAGTACTTC
CASSLLDRNTYEQYF
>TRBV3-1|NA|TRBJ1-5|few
TGTGCCAGCAGCCAAGGTGGAACCGGGGGCAATCAGCCCCAGCATTTT
CASSQGGTGGNQPQHF
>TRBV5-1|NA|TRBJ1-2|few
TGCGCCAGCAGCTTGGCAAGTAGAAGGGAGGATGGCTACACCTTC
CASSLASRREDGYTF
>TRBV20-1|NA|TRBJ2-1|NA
TGCAGTGCTGAGGATCGTCATAAATTCGAAAATGAGCAGTTCTTC
CSAEDRHKFENEQFF
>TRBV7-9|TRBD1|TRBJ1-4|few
TGTGCCAGCAGCTCACACCGGACAGGGTTTGAAAAACTGTTTTTT
CASSSHRTGFEKLFF
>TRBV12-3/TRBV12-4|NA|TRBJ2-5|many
TGTGCCAGCAGCCCCGGCGGGCAAGAGACCCAGTACTTC
CASSPGGQETQYF
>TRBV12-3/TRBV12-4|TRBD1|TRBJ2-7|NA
TGTGCCAGCAGTTCGCCGGGACAGTTCTGCGAGCAGTACTTC
CASSSPGQFCEQYF
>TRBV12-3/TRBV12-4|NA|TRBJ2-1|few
TGTGCCAGCAGTTTCGCGCCCTCCAGTGAGCAGTTCTTC
CASSFAPSSEQFF
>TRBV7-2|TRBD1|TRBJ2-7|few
TGTGCCAGCAGCTTAGAGACAGGGGGCTACGAGCAGTACTTC
CASSLETGGYEQYF
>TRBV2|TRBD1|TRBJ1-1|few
TGTGCCAGCAGTGAGGGGACAGGGCTGAACACTGAAGCTTTCTTT
CASSEGTGLNTEAFF